This TCR beta chain was obtained from a study of shared clonotypes between healthy human individuals. For the study at large: A donor's plate count was three for CD4 naive and three for CD4 memory; CD8 naive had two and CD8 memory one.

Germline assignment: CDR1 SGDLS and CDR2 YYNGEE. The CDR3 is 14 amino acids. V lost 2 bases and J 1 base, leaving 9 bases between the germline ends. A note on this clone: Its antigen is not known. The same CDR3 arises from other DNA sequences in this sample as well.

Study-wide findings and caveats: Rarefaction curves obtained for sorted subsets showed sequencing incomplete despite large depth.

At a deep level, the assay was run. Only in-frame clones appear in the TCRdb table, and some are missing; sequencing was by immunoSEQ multiplex PCR. This table holds 850,000 to 1,200,000 clones, more than 65% found once. All donors were Caucasian adults living in Nashville, Tennessee. The sequence was collected from a man younger than 35 in good health. The V gene is TRBV9, the J gene TRBJ1-1; no clear D. The sequencing input was memory CD4+ T cells sorted from blood. The subset here: CD45RA-negative fraction. In DNA, the CDR3 is TGTGCCAGCAGCGTCCAGGCCTCGAACACTGAAGCTTTCTTT. Its protein is CASSVQASNTEAFF.